Following are 25 T cell receptor beta chains from one sample sequenced in a study of blood T cells in healthy people across ages. For the second PCR, which ran for about 6 to 12 cycles, a sample-barcoded 5' primer and a J-beta primer mix were used. MiXCR, run by TCRdb on the 5' RACE reads, gives a single entry per CDR3 protein. Of 870,000 or so distinct CDR3 sequences in the sample, about 28% are singletons; the top ten hold 15% to 20%. Source material: blood. These receptors all come from an elderly woman in good health.

Here the CDR3 DNA reads TGTGCCAGCAGCCGTACGCAGGGTCTTGACTATGGCTACACCTTC. Translated, it gives CASSRTQGLDYGYTF. The J gene is TRBJ1-2, the V gene TRBV7-2; TRBD1 might be the D (5 bases). CDR1 and CDR2 from the germline V gene are SGHTA and FQGNSA. This CDR3 has 15 amino acids. The germline V and J ends were trimmed by 5 bases and 3 bases, with 16 bases remaining between them.

Written as DNA, the CDR3 is TGTGCCACCAGTGATTTCGGCCCCCCAGAGACCCAGTACTTC. Translated: CATSDFGPPETQYF. The rearrangement joins TRBV24-1 to TRBJ2-5; the D is unclear. The CDR3 extends over 14 amino acids. The germline V gene has CDR1 KGHDR and CDR2 SFDVKD. Trimming cost V 1 base and J 4 bases, with 9 bases left between them.

This clonotype appeared many times. The V call is TRBV7-9, the J call TRBJ2-5; 12 bases agree with TRBD2. Trimming took 6 bases from V and 2 from J; bases not matched to a gene: 7. Germline V gives CDR1 SEHNR, CDR2 FQNEAQ (reference sequence). The CDR3 is 16 residues long. The CDR3 spells CASRSRLAGAQETQYF. The CDR3 nucleotides are TGTGCCAGCAGGTCAAGACTAGCGGGGGCACAAGAGACCCAGTACTTC.

The chain combines TRBV3-1 with TRBJ1-1; D remains unclear. The germline gives CDR1 LGHDT, CDR2 YNNKEL (reference sequence). The CDR3 sequence is 13 residues long. V shed 7 bases and J shed 2 bases, with 11 bases lying between them. The CDR3 here is CASTPQTNTEAFF. The CDR3 DNA is TGTGCCAGCACTCCACAGACAAACACTGAAGCTTTCTTT.

This chain links TRBV11-2 with TRBJ2-3, with 7 bases matching TRBD1. With 5 bases clipped from V and 4 bases from J, the junction kept 9 bases outside the gene matches. The germline gives CDR1 SGHAT, CDR2 FQNNGV. CDR3 length: 15 amino acids. The CDR3 loop reads CASSGRGPSADTQYF. DNA of the CDR3: TGTGCCAGCAGCGGAAGGGGGCCATCGGCAGATACGCAGTATTTT.

This clonotype has ten or more counts. The rearrangement uses TRBV25-1 and TRBJ2-5, with TRBD1 matching 9 bases. The CDR3 loop spans 15 amino acids. V lost 5 bases and J lost 0; bases outside the gene matches: 4. The germline CDR1 and CDR2 sequences are MGHDK and SYGVNS. The CDR3 sequence: CASSPGTGYQETQYF. CDR3 in DNA: TGTGCCAGCAGTCCCGGGACAGGGTACCAAGAGACCCAGTACTTC.

A remark on this clonotype: This may be a read error: a much more frequent sequence differs by one nucleotide. The V gene is TRBV7-2, the J gene TRBJ2-1; 8 bases agree with TRBD2. J lost 8 bases, V lost 3 bases, and 9 bases had no gene match. The CDR3 loop spans 15 amino acids. The germline V gene has CDR1 SGHTA and CDR2 FQGNSA. The CDR3 sequence is CASSFQRGSLDEQFF. The CDR3 DNA reads as TGTGCCAGCAGCTTCCAGCGGGGGAGCCTCGATGAGCAGTTCTTC.

With respect to this clonotype: It may be a read error: a sequence one base away is much more abundant. The chain employs TRBV4-3 and TRBJ2-6; D remains unclear. Germline assignment: CDR1 LGHNA and CDR2 YSLEER. The CDR3 is 17 residues long. The CDR3 DNA sequence: TGCGCCAGCAACCAAGAACACGCTAGCTCTGGGGCCAACGTCCTGACTTTC. Protein product: CASNQEHASSGANVLTF.

The chain has TRBV20-1 and TRBJ2-4, with 7 positions matching TRBD1. Germline lookup yields CDR1 DFQATT and CDR2 SNEGSKA (reference sequence). V shed 6 bases, J shed 3 bases, and the junction held 8 bases outside the gene matches. The CDR3 is 14 amino acids. The CDR3: CSAHRGDGKNIQYF. DNA of the CDR3: TGCAGTGCGCACAGGGGAGATGGCAAAAACATTCAGTACTTC.

As to this clonotype: Germline and junction disagree at one end, which may indicate a read error. The genes are TRBV7-3 and TRBJ2-1; D remains unclear. Per the germline V gene, CDR1 is SGHTA and CDR2 is FQGTGA. The CDR3 is 13 amino acids. CDR3 in DNA: TGTGCCAGTAGCTTGAGGTATGGGGATGAGCAGTTCTTC. Translating gives CASSLRYGDEQFF.

This clonotype was detected many times. The CDR3: CASSYQRTARGEQYF. The DNA for the CDR3 is TGTGCCAGCAGTTACCAGCGGACCGCCAGGGGCGAGCAGTACTTC. The rearrangement uses TRBV6-5 and TRBJ2-7, with D perhaps TRBD1 (6 bases). The V end was cut by 2 bases, the J end by 6 bases, with 17 bases between. The CDR3 has 15 amino acids. CDR1 MNHEY and CDR2 SVGAGI come from the germline V gene.

As concerns this clonotype: This sequence may be a read error, since a much larger clone differs from it by one base. V is TRBV7-2 and J is TRBJ2-1; 9 bases line up with TRBD1. The DNA end favors TRBJ2-7, so the J call may be wrong. The CDR3 has 15 amino acids. Looked up from germline, CDR1 is SGHTA and CDR2 is FQGNSA. This CDR3 reads CASSTWTGAYNEQYF. The CDR3 DNA reads as TGTGCCAGCAGCACATGGACAGGGGCCTACAATGAGCAGTACTTC.

This clonotype was counted many times. The gene calls are TRBV20-1 and TRBJ2-7; D is possibly TRBD2 (6 bases). The V end was cut by 0 bases, the J end by 2 bases, with 14 bases between. This CDR3 contains 15 residues. The germline V gene has CDR1 DFQATT and CDR2 SNEGSKA (reference sequence). CDR3 sequence (DNA): TGCAGTGCTAGAGACGCGGCCGGCGGGACCTACGAGCAGTACTTC. Amino acid sequence: CSARDAAGGTYEQYF.

This clonotype appeared a few times. The CDR3 sequence: CASSLFRAEVQYF. The CDR3 DNA reads TGTGCCAGCAGTTTATTCAGAGCTGAGGTGCAGTATTTT. This chain uses TRBV27 with TRBJ2-3; D is ambiguous. V lost 1 base to trimming and J lost 11 bases, with 13 bases between them. CDR1 is MNHEY and CDR2 is SMNVEV in the germline V gene (reference sequence). The CDR3 has 13 residues.

This clonotype has a handful of counts. The gene calls are TRBV12-3 or TRBV12-4 and TRBJ1-4; no clear D. This CDR3 contains 13 residues. V was pared by 5 bases and J by 8 bases, with 12 bases between. The CDR3 region is CASSLNYREKLFF. The DNA for the CDR3 is TGTGCCAGCAGTCTAAACTATCGGGAAAAACTGTTTTTT.

A word on this clonotype: Given a much more abundant clone one base away, this may be a read error. The chain links TRBV27 to TRBJ2-1; D is possibly TRBD2 (6 bases). CDR3 length equals 16 residues. The germline CDR1 and CDR2 sequences are MNHEY and SMNVEV (reference sequence). Trimming took 2 bases from V and 0 from J, leaving 11 bases between them. As DNA, the CDR3 is TGTGCCAGCAGTTTACAAAGACTAGACTCCTACAATGAGCAGTTCTTC. Translation: CASSLQRLDSYNEQFF.

A word on this clonotype: Germline and junction disagree at one end, which may indicate a read error. The chain couples TRBV7-6 to TRBJ1-5, with 7 bases aligning to TRBD1. The CDR3 extends over 15 amino acids. Germline loops: CDR1 SGHVS, CDR2 FNYEAQ. CDR3 loop: CASSPRTGENRPQHF. The CDR3 DNA reads TGTGCCAGCAGCCCTAGGACAGGCGAGAATCGGCCCCAGCATTTT.

This clonotype was detected ten times or more. CDR3 protein: CASSYISGNEQFF. The CDR3 coding sequence is TGTGCCAGCAGTTACATTTCCGGGAATGAGCAGTTCTTC. The chain recombines TRBV6-2 or TRBV6-3 with TRBJ2-1; D gene unclear. The CDR3 is made up of 13 amino acids. Trimming took 2 bases from V and 7 from J, leaving 9 bases between them. Germline values: CDR1 MNHEY, CDR2 SVGEGT.

This clonotype was detected only a few times. This sequence joins TRBV14 and TRBJ1-2; no clear D gene. V lost 4 bases and J lost 8, with 11 bases in between. The germline gives CDR1 SGHDN, CDR2 FVKESK. There are 12 residues in the CDR3. The CDR3 is CASSPVREGYTF. The CDR3 DNA is TGTGCCAGCAGCCCCGTGAGGGAGGGCTACACCTTC.

The chain links TRBV13 to TRBJ2-7; 7 bases align to TRBD1. Germline V gene lookup returns CDR1 PRHDT and CDR2 FYEKMQ (reference sequence). The length of the CDR3 is 14 residues. After removal of 5 bases from V and 6 bases from J, the junction contained 10 bases not matched to a gene. The CDR3 is CASSAPGQFVEQYF. CDR3 sequence (DNA): TGTGCCAGCAGCGCCCCGGGACAGTTCGTCGAGCAGTACTTC.

The chain links TRBV6-2 or TRBV6-3 to TRBJ2-7, with 9 bases matching TRBD2. Germline CDR1 is MNHEY and CDR2 is SVGEGT. The CDR3 is 15 amino acids. V was clipped by 5 bases and J by 0 bases; unmatched bases: 5. The CDR3 is CASSKTSGSSYEQYF. The DNA for the CDR3 is TGTGCCAGCAGTAAGACTAGCGGAAGCTCCTACGAGCAGTACTTC.

Note on this clonotype: A single base separates this from a much larger clone, so it may be a read error. V usage is TRBV12-3 or TRBV12-4 and J usage is TRBJ1-6, with a weak D call TRBD1 (5 bases). CDR3 length: 13 amino acids. CDR3 coding DNA: TGTGCCAGCAGACCTCGGGACTTCTCACCCCGCCACTTT. Encoded protein: CASRPRDFSPRHF.

This clonotype appeared a few times. A clone one base away is much larger, so this may be a read error. This chain links TRBV5-1 with TRBJ2-5, with TRBD2 matching 8 bases. The CDR3 is 16 amino acids. In germline, CDR1 is SGHRS, CDR2 YFSETQ. V shed 0 bases, J shed 11 bases, and the junction held 15 bases outside the gene matches. CDR3 loop: CASSLGPGGDNTEQYF. The CDR3 DNA is TGCGCCAGCAGCTTGGGACCGGGGGGGGATAATACTGAGCAGTACTTC.

This sequence joins TRBV7-2 and TRBJ1-3, with a possible D match to TRBD1 (5 bases). Between the trimmed V and J ends, which lost 1 base and 7 bases, there was a span of 8 bases. This CDR3 has 13 residues. Germline V gives CDR1 SGHTA, CDR2 FQGNSA. The CDR3 reads CASSLDPGNTIYF. CDR3 nucleotides: TGTGCCAGCAGCTTAGATCCAGGGAACACCATATATTTT.

The V gene is TRBV7-2, the J gene TRBJ2-3; 8 bases match TRBD2. Germline CDR1 and CDR2: SGHTA and FQGNSA. J was trimmed by 2 bases and V by 5 bases; bases with no gene match: 12. The CDR3 loop spans 17 amino acids. DNA for the CDR3: TGTGCCAGCAGCCAAGAACCCGGCGGGGGGCACACAGATACGCAGTATTTT. Translating gives CASSQEPGGGHTDTQYF.